This TCR beta chain was documented in a study of T-cell memory formation after mild COVID-19. Findings of the study overall: Clones that shrank (day 15 to 85) were balanced CD4/CD8, whereas later expanders leaned CD4+.

This clonotype was detected once. The target antigen is unknown. Germline V CDR1 and CDR2: SQVTM, ANQGSEA. The CDR3 contains 12 residues. Trimming pared 2 bases from V and 4 bases from J, leaving 7 bases between. TCRdb called the 5' RACE reads again in MiXCR, with one record for every CDR3 protein. Of some 410,000 distinct CDR3 sequences in the sample, 23% were seen once. The chain carries TRBV29-1 and TRBJ2-3; D not certain. The sequencing input was PBMCs or a T cell subset sorted from them (not recorded which). This clonotype was sampled from an adult woman who had mild COVID-19 (a few samples of this study predate the infection). Cell type and time point are not known. The CDR3 DNA follows: TGCAGCGTTGAACCGGACGCAGATACGCAGTATTTT. This codes for CSVEPDADTQYF.